The rows below give T cell receptor beta chains drawn from one sample of a study of T-cell memory formation after mild COVID-19. TCRdb reprocessed the 5' RACE reads via MiXCR and lists one record per CDR3 protein. The top ten clones hold 8.4% of a sample with fewer than 550,000 distinct CDR3 sequences, roughly 20% of them seen once. Sequencing input: PBMCs or a T cell subset sorted from them (not recorded which). The receptors come from an adult woman who had mild COVID-19 (a few samples of this study predate the infection). Cell type and time point are not known. Each CDR3 is given with its conserved first and last residue. A D gene is named only where the DNA matches it firmly. Only some rows state a clone size, as once, few, many or a class for expanded clones.

few | TRBJ2-7 | TRBV12-3/TRBV12-4 | NA | TGTGCCAGCAGTTGGGAGGGGGACGAGCAGTACTTC | CASSWEGDEQYF
few | TRBJ1-5 | TRBV28 | NA | TGTGCCAGCAGTTTATTCGAGCTCCAGCATTTT | CASSLFELQHF
many | TRBJ2-7 | TRBV5-1 | NA | TGTGCCAGCAGCTTAACCGGGAGCTCCTACGAGCAGTACTTC | CASSLTGSSYEQYF
few | TRBJ2-1 | TRBV6-6 | NA | TGTGCCAGCAGCATACCAACGGGTGCGGTCGGCAATGAGCAGTTCTTC | CASSIPTGAVGNEQFF
few | TRBJ1-1 | TRBV5-1 | NA | TGCGCCAGCAGCTTAGCGGGGTTGGGCACTGAAGCTTTCTTT | CASSLAGLGTEAFF
NA | TRBJ2-3 | TRBV21-1 | NA | TGTGCCAGCAGCAAAGTCGCCGGGACAGTCAACACAGATACGCAGTATTTT | CASSKVAGTVNTDTQYF
many | TRBJ2-1 | TRBV7-9 | TRBD2 | TGTGCCAGCAGCTTCGGACTAGCGGGAGTATATGAGCAGTTCTTC | CASSFGLAGVYEQFF
NA | TRBJ2-3 | TRBV11-2 | NA | TGTGCCAGCAGCAACCCAACAGATACGCAGTATTTT | CASSNPTDTQYF
NA | TRBJ2-1 | TRBV5-4 | NA | TGTGCCAGCAGCTTTGGGTGGGAGTTCTCCTACAATGAGCAGTTCTTC | CASSFGWEFSYNEQFF
many | TRBJ1-6 | TRBV15 | NA | TGTGCCACCCCCTCGCGCCGCGGAGCGTGGTTTTATAATTCACCCCTCCACTTT | CATPSRRGAWFYNSPLHF
NA | TRBJ1-1 | TRBV19 | NA | TGTGCCAGTAGTAACCGACAGGATCAGAACACTGAAGCTTTCTTT | CASSNRQDQNTEAFF
few | TRBJ2-2 | TRBV19 | TRBD2 | TGTGCCAGTAGGAGACTAGCGGGGGAAACCGGGGAGCTGTTTTTT | CASRRLAGETGELFF
NA | TRBJ2-5 | TRBV5-6 | TRBD2 | TGTGCCAGCAGCCCCTCCCCGACTAGCGGGAGGGCCAGAGAGACCCAGTACTTC | CASSPSPTSGRARETQYF
NA | TRBJ2-3 | TRBV20-1 | TRBD1 | TGCAGTGCCATCAATTACAGGGGGCGCGAGGCAGATACGCAGTATTTT | CSAINYRGREADTQYF